The clone carrying this T cell receptor beta chain was seen a handful of times. The sample comes from a study of identical twins. TCRdb itself ran the 5' RACE reads through MiXCR, one entry per CDR3 protein. The table has roughly 690,000 distinct CDR3 sequences, approximately 21% seen once. The CDR3 runs 12 residues. V was pared by 6 bases and J by 7 bases, with 10 bases between. The germline gives CDR1 MDHEN, CDR2 SYDVKM. The sample was also reused in another study, on T cells expressing NK-cell markers. In that study: The study sequenced eight donors, seven HCMV-seropositive and one seronegative.

This clonotype originated in a woman under 30 in good health. The gene calls are TRBV28 and TRBJ2-1; D is unclear. The sample was PBMCs. The CDR3: CASSRRFNEQFF. The CDR3 DNA is TGTGCCAGCAGCCGCCGATTTAATGAGCAGTTCTTC. Together with reference TRBV28 and TRBJ2-1, the CDR3 gives the full variable domain: DVKVTQSSRYLVKRTGEKVFLECVQDMDHENMFWYRQDPGLGLRLIYFSYDVKMKEKGDIPEGYSVSREKKERFSLILESASTNQTSMYLCASSRRFNEQFFGPGTRLTVL.